Listed below are T cell receptor beta chains from one sample, sequenced in a study of shared clonotypes between healthy human individuals. Using immunoSEQ multiplex PCR, the repertoire was profiled, and TCRdb retains in-frame clones only, with some absent. The sample has about 1.1 million clones, approximately 80% seen once. The sequencing sample was made of memory CD4+ T cells from PBMCs. These receptors all come from a man aged 18 to 30 in good health. Some clones in this sample may be carry-over from other donors' samples. Both conserved end residues are part of each CDR3. A D gene is named only where the DNA matches it firmly. Clone sizes are given selectively: once, few, many, or a class where the clone is expanded.

CDR3	DNA	D	size	V	J
CATKPGLAVNEQFF	TGTGCTACGAAACCGGGACTAGCAGTAAATGAGCAGTTCTTC	TRBD2	-	TRBV15	TRBJ2-1
CASRDRERNTEAFF	TGTGCCAGCAGGGACAGGGAGAGGAACACTGAAGCTTTCTTT	TRBD1	many	TRBV6-1	TRBJ1-1
CASSRDHYGYTF	TGTGCCAGCAGTAGGGACCACTATGGCTACACCTTC	-	-	TRBV9	TRBJ1-2
CASSLVTGEYNEQFF	TGCGCCAGCAGCTTGGTAACAGGGGAGTACAATGAGCAGTTCTTC	TRBD1	-	TRBV5-1	TRBJ2-1
CASSQLLAGLSTDTQYF	TGTGCCAGCAGCCAACTACTAGCGGGCCTTAGCACAGATACGCAGTATTTT	TRBD2	-	TRBV7-2	TRBJ2-3
CASSDPGRGAFF	TGTGCCAGCAGTGACCCCGGGCGTGGGGCTTTCTTT	-	-	TRBV6-1	TRBJ1-1
CASSIATGVGTDTQYF	TGTGCCAGCAGCATAGCGACAGGGGTGGGCACAGATACGCAGTATTTT	TRBD1	once	TRBV7-3	TRBJ2-3
CASSQVGWGARNYEQYF	TGTGCCAGCAGCCAAGTCGGTTGGGGGGCGCGCAACTACGAGCAGTACTTC	-	many	TRBV4-2	TRBJ2-7
CASSLGQETQYF	TGTGCCAGCAGCTTAGGTCAAGAGACCCAGTACTTC	-	-	TRBV5-4	TRBJ2-5
CAWAEGRGIYEQYF	TGTGCCTGGGCCGAAGGCAGGGGCATTTACGAGCAGTACTTC	-	-	TRBV30	TRBJ2-7
CASSARRQETQYF	TGTGCCAGCAGTGCGCGGAGACAAGAGACCCAGTACTTC	-	-	TRBV6-1	TRBJ2-5
CAISDSSGAYEQYF	TGTGCCATCAGTGACTCGTCGGGAGCCTACGAGCAGTACTTC	-	once	TRBV10-3	TRBJ2-7
CASSLETSGVNNEQFF	TGCGCCAGCAGCTTGGAGACTAGCGGCGTGAACAATGAGCAGTTCTTC	TRBD2	-	TRBV5-1	TRBJ2-1
CASTERTALYEQYF	TGTGCGAGCACCGAGCGGACAGCCCTCTACGAGCAGTACTTC	-	-	TRBV2	TRBJ2-7
CSAGPSVF	TGCAGCGCAGGGCCCTCAGTCTTC	-	once	TRBV29-1	TRBJ2-1
CASKWARQNTEAFF	TGTGCCAGTAAATGGGCAAGACAGAACACTGAAGCTTTCTTT	-	-	TRBV19	TRBJ1-1
CASSFNGDTQYF	TGTGCCAGCAGCTTTAATGGGGATACGCAGTATTTT	-	-	TRBV7-6	TRBJ2-3
CASSVATRGSNEQFF	TGTGCCAGCAGCGTAGCTACCCGGGGTAGCAATGAGCAGTTCTTC	-	-	TRBV9	TRBJ2-1
CASRKAPSGPSQQYF	TGTGCCAGCAGGAAAGCCCCCTCAGGCCCTAGCCAGCAGTACTTC	-	-	TRBV7-8	TRBJ2-7
CASFIAGEQFF	TGTGCCAGCTTCATAGCGGGGGAGCAGTTCTTC	TRBD2	-	TRBV2	TRBJ2-1
CASSLARGSSYNEQFF	TGTGCCAGCAGCTTAGCACGAGGGAGCTCCTACAATGAGCAGTTCTTC	-	-	TRBV7-9	TRBJ2-1
CASSPSGGQGADTQYF	TGTGCCAGCAGCCCATCCGGGGGGCAGGGCGCAGATACGCAGTATTTT	-	-	TRBV4-2	TRBJ2-3
CATSNRLNEQYF	TGTGCCACCTCCAACCGGCTAAACGAGCAGTACTTC	-	-	TRBV6-5	TRBJ2-7
CASSSLGGGAYNEQFF	TGTGCCAGCAGTTCACTAGGTGGGGGGGCCTACAATGAGCAGTTCTTC	TRBD2	-	TRBV28	TRBJ2-1
CASSLAGEEQYF	TGCGCCAGCAGTCTAGCGGGAGAGGAGCAGTACTTC	TRBD2	-	TRBV5-1	TRBJ2-7
CSALTGTNYEQYF	TGCAGCGCCCTGACAGGGACAAACTACGAGCAGTACTTC	TRBD1	-	TRBV29-1	TRBJ2-7
CASRGPREHEQYF	TGTGCCAGCAGGGGCCCCAGGGAGCACGAGCAGTACTTC	-	-	TRBV6-6	TRBJ2-7
CAISVGSGRATDTQYF	TGTGCCATCAGTGTCGGGAGCGGGAGGGCCACAGATACGCAGTATTTT	TRBD2	-	TRBV10-3	TRBJ2-3
CASSEKREGPDTQYF	TGTGCCAGCAGTGAAAAGCGGGAGGGCCCAGATACGCAGTATTTT	TRBD2	-	TRBV6-4	TRBJ2-3
CASSLTGLAGQASEQYF	TGTGCCAGCAGCTTAACCGGCCTAGCGGGTCAGGCTAGCGAGCAGTACTTC	TRBD2	-	TRBV7-3	TRBJ2-7
CASSDNGQGVVLDEQFF	TGTGCCAGCAGCGACAACGGTCAGGGGGTGGTTTTGGATGAGCAGTTCTTC	TRBD1	-	TRBV9	TRBJ2-1
CASSSRETQYF	TGTGCCAGCAGCTCCAGGGAGACCCAGTACTTC	-	-	TRBV5-4	TRBJ2-5
CASSFSRLGETQYF	TGTGCCAGCAGTTTTTCGCGGTTGGGTGAGACCCAGTACTTC	-	-	TRBV2	TRBJ2-5
CASSGTTGGYEQYF	TGTGCCAGCAGCGGGACGACAGGGGGCTACGAGCAGTACTTC	TRBD1	-	TRBV9	TRBJ2-7
CASSLYPSRQFF	TGTGCCAGCAGCTTGTACCCTTCTAGGCAGTTCTTC	-	-	TRBV5-4	TRBJ2-1
CASSNPSDGGFNYEQYF	TGTGCCAGCAGCAATCCCTCTGACGGGGGATTCAATTACGAGCAGTACTTC	-	-	TRBV21-1	TRBJ2-7
CASSSNSGSTDTQYF	TGTGCCAGCAGCTCTAATAGCGGGAGCACAGATACGCAGTATTTT	TRBD2	-	TRBV7-6	TRBJ2-3
CASSVRESADTQYF	TGTGCCAGCAGTGTGAGGGAGTCCGCAGATACGCAGTATTTT	-	-	TRBV6-1	TRBJ2-3
CASSSMITGELFF	TGTGCCAGTAGTTCGATGATAACCGGGGAGCTGTTTTTT	-	-	TRBV19	TRBJ2-2
CASSPGTGLLYEQYF	TGTGCCAGCAGCCCCGGGACAGGACTCCTCTACGAGCAGTACTTC	TRBD1	-	TRBV7-2	TRBJ2-7